This T cell receptor beta chain was recovered during a study of CD8 T cells in ankylosing spondylitis. Libraries of TCR beta came from quantitative 5'-RACE with molecular barcodes. TCRdb processed the 5' RACE reads anew with MiXCR; each CDR3 protein has one entry. This repertoire shows around 770,000 distinct CDR3 sequences, 10% to 15% found once; its top ten account for roughly 0.51%. General study points: Certain motif variants had earlier appeared in reactive arthritis synovial fluid and blood. The authors reported significant enrichment of disease-linked clones in matched ankylosing spondylitis synovial fluid. Within ankylosing spondylitis blood, a TCR beta motif made up of seven to nine highly homologous variants appeared to be characteristic. Disease-linked clones bore a CD8+ phenotype and were relatively rare in peripheral blood.

V was pared by 3 bases and J by 2 bases, with 17 bases between. CDR1 is DFQATT and CDR2 is SNEGSKA in the germline V gene (reference sequence). The CDR3 length is 15 residues. The sample holds a few counts of this clonotype. The target antigen is unknown. The material sequenced was blood, either unsorted or a sorted T cell fraction (not recorded which). J is TRBJ2-7 and V is TRBV20-1; D is perhaps TRBD2 (6 bases). The origin of this receptor is a male donor with ankylosing spondylitis. The chain's CDR3 is CSASRVRDFAYEQYF. CDR3 bases: TGCAGTGCTAGTAGGGTCAGGGACTTCGCCTACGAGCAGTACTTC.